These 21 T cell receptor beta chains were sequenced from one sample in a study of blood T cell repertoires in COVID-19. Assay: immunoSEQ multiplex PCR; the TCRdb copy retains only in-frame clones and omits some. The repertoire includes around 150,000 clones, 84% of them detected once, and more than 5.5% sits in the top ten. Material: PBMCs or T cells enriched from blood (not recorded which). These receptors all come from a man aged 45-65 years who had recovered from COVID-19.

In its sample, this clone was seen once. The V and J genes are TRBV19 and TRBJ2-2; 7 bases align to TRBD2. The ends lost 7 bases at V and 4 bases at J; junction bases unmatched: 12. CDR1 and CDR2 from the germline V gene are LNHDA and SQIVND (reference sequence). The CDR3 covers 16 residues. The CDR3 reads CASTDGERGPTGELFF. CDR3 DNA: TGTGCCAGTACTGATGGGGAGCGGGGCCCCACCGGGGAGCTGTTTTTT. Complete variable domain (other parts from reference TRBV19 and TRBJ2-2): DGGITQSPKYLFRKEGQNVTLSCEQNLNHDAMYWYRQDPGQGLRLIYYSQIVNDFQKGDIAEGYSVSREKKESFPLTVTSAQKNPTAFYLCASTDGERGPTGELFFGEGSRLTVL.

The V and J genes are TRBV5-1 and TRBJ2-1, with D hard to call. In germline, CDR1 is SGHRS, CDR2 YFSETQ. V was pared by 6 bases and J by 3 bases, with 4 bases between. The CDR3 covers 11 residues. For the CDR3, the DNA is TGCGCCAGCACCAACTACAATGAGCAGTTCTTC. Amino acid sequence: CASTNYNEQFF.

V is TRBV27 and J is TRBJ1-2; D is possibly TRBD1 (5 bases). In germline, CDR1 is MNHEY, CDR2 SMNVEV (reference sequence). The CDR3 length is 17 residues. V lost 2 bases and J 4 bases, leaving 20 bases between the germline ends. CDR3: CASSLGAGPPFGYGYTF. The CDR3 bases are TGTGCCAGCAGTTTAGGGGCGGGACCGCCCTTTGGCTATGGCTACACCTTC.

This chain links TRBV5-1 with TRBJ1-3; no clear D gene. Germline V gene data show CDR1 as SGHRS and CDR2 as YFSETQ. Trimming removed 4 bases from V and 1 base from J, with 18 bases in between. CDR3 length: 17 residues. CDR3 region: CASSPGGRGLSGNTIYF. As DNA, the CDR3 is TGCGCCAGCAGCCCGGGAGGCAGAGGCCTATCTGGAAACACCATATATTTT.

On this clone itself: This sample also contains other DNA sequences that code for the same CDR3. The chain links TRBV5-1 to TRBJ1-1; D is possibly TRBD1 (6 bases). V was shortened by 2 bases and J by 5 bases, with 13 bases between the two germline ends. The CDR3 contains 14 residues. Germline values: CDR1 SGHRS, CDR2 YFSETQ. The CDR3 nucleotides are TGCGCCAGCAGCTTAGCAGGGGTTGGGACTGAAGCTTTCTTT. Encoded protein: CASSLAGVGTEAFF.

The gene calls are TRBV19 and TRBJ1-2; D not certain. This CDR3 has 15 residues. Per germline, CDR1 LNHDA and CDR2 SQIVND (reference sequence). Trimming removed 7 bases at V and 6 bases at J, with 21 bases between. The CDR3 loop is CASTRTGGGIHGYTF. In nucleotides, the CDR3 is TGTGCCAGTACCCGAACGGGCGGAGGGATCCATGGCTACACCTTC.

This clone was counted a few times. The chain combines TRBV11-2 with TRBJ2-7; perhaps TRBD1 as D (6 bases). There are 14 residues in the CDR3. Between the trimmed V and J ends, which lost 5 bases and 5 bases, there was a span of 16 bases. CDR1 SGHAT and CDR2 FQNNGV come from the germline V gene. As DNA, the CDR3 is TGTGCCAGCAGCGTAAACAGGGTAATGAACGAGCAGTACTTC. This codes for CASSVNRVMNEQYF.

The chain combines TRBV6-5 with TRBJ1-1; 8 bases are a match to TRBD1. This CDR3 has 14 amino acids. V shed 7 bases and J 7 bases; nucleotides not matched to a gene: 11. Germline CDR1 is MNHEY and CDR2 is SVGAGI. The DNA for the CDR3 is TGTGCCAGCAAACCGGGACAGGTCGGTGATGAAGCTTTCTTT. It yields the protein CASKPGQVGDEAFF.

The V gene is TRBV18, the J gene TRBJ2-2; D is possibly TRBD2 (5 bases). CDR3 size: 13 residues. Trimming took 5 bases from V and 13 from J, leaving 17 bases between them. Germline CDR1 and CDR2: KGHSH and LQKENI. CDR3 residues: CASSERADSRLFF. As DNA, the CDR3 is TGTGCCAGCTCAGAAAGGGCGGACTCCAGGCTGTTTTTT. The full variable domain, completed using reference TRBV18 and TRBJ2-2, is NAGVMQNPRHLVRRRGQEARLRCSPMKGHSHVYWYRQLPEEGLKFMVYLQKENIIDESGMPKERFSAEFPKEGPSILRIQQVVRGDSAAYFCASSERADSRLFFGEGSRLTVL.

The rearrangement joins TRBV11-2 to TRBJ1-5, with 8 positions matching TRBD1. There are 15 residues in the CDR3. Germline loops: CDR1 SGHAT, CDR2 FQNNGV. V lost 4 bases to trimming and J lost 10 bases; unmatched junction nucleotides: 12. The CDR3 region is CASSSGQGGLFPQHF. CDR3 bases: TGTGCCAGCAGCTCAGGACAGGGCGGACTGTTCCCCCAGCATTTT.

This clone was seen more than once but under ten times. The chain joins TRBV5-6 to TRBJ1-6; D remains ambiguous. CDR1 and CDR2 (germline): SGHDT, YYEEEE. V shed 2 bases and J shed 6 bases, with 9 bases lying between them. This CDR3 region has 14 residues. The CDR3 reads CASSLRARNSPLHF. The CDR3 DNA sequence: TGTGCCAGCAGCTTACGAGCGCGTAATTCACCCCTCCACTTT.

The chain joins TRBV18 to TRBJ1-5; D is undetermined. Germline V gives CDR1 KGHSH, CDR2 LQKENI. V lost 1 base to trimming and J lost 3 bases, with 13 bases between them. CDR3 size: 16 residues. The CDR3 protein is CASSPRGNIINQPQHF. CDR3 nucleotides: TGTGCCAGCTCACCACGAGGTAACATCATCAATCAGCCCCAGCATTTT.

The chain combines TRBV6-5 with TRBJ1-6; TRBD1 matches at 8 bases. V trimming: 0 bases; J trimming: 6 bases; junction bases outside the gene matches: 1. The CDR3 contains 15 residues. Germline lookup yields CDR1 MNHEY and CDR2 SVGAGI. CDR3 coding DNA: TGTGCCAGCAGTTACTCAGGACAGGGTAATTCACCCCTCCACTTT. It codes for CASSYSGQGNSPLHF.

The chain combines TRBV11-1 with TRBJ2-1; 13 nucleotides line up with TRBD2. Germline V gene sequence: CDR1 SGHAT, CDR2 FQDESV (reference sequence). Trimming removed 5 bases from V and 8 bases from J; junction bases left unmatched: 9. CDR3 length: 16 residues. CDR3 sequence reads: CASSRLAGGPFDEQFF. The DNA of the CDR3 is TGTGCCAGCAGCAGACTAGCGGGGGGCCCTTTCGATGAGCAGTTCTTC.

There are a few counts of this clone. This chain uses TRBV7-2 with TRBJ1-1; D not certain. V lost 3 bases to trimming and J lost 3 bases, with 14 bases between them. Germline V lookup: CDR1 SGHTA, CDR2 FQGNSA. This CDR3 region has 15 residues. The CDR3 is CASSLMSLRDTEAFF. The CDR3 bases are TGTGCCAGCAGCTTGATGAGTTTACGGGACACTGAAGCTTTCTTT.

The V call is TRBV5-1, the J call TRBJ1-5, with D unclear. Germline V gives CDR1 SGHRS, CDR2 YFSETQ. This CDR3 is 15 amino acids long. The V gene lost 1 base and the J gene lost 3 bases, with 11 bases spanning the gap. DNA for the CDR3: TGCGCCAGCAGCTTGTATTCCGGAGACAATCAGCCCCAGCATTTT. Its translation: CASSLYSGDNQPQHF. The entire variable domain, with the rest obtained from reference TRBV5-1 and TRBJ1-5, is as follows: KAGVTQTPRYLIKTRGQQVTLSCSPISGHRSVSWYQQTPGQGLQFLFEYFSETQRNKGNFPGRFSGRQFSNSRSEMNVSTLELGDSALYLCASSLYSGDNQPQHFGDGTRLSIL.

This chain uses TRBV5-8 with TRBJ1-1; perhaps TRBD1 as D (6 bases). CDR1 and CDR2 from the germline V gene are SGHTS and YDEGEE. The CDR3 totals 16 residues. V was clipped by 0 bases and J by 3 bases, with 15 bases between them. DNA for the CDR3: TGTGCCAGCAGCTTGGAGCGGGGGGCCATGCACACTGAAGCTTTCTTT. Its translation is CASSLERGAMHTEAFF.

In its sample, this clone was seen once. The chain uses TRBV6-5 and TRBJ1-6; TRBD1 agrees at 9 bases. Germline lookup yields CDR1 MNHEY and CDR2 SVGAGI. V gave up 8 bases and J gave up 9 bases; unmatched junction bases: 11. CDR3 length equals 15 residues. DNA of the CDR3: TGTGCCAGCTCCAGGACAGGGGCCTCGCGTTCACCCCTCCACTTT. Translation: CASSRTGASRSPLHF.

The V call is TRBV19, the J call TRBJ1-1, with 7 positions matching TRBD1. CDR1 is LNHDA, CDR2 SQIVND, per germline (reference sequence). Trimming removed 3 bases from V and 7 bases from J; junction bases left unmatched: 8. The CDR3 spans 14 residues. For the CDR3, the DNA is TGTGCCAGTAGTATGCAGGGGGTAGTAGGTGAAGCTTTCTTT. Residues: CASSMQGVVGEAFF.

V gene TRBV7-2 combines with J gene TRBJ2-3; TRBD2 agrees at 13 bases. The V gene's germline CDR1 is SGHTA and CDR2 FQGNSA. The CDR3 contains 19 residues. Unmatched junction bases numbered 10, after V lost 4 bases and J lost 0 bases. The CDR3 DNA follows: TGTGCCAGCAGCTCTCCGGGACTAGCGGGGACCTCTAGCACAGATACGCAGTATTTT. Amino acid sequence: CASSSPGLAGTSSTDTQYF.

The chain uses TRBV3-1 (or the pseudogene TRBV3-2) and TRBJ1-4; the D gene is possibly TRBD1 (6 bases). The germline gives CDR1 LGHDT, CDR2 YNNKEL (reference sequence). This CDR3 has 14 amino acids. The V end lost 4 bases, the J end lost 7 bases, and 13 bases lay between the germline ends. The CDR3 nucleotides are TGTGCCAGCAGCCCCACAGGGAGGGGTGAAAAACTGTTTTTT. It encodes CASSPTGRGEKLFF.